This entry features one T cell receptor (beta chain) sequence. Its cognate antigen is unknown. This CDR3 contains 11 residues. Trimming stripped 2 bases from V and 5 bases from J, with 3 bases between. Germline CDR1 reads MNHEY; CDR2 reads SMNVEV (reference sequence). The data belong to a study of high-grade serous ovarian cancer treatment subgroups. Study-level information: Each sample yielded on average around 7,000 unique TCR beta rearrangements from around 14,000 reads.

Tumor tissue was taken before any definitive surgery or chemotherapy was given. TCRdb's table, derived via immunoSEQ multiplex PCR, lists solely in-frame clones and lacks some. The repertoire has around 2,000 clones, approximately 66% of them found once; the top ten carry 14%. Findings and limits, study-wide: These tumor repertoires lack spatial information from bulk sequencing. Tumors within one patient showed repertoire similarity of roughly 0.1 to 0.8.

The receptor comes from a human donor with high-grade serous ovarian cancer. The chain has TRBV27 and TRBJ2-5; D is ambiguous. Sequencing was carried out using tumor tissue. CDR3: CASSLGETQYF. In DNA, the CDR3 is TGTGCCAGCAGTTTAGGGGAGACCCAGTACTTC.